Below, 13 T cell receptor beta chains from the same sample are listed, as sequenced in a study of CD8+CD57+ T cells in acquired aplastic anemia. Template material for TCR beta VDJ and CDR3 profiling consisted of genomic DNA. TCRdb reanalysed the reads using MiXCR and keeps one entry per CDR3 protein. The repertoire includes approximately 250,000 distinct CDR3 sequences, roughly 82% of them detected once, and roughly two fifths sits in the top ten. Patients picked for sequencing had shown CD8+CD57+ cell expansion detected by flow cytometry. The source material was sorted CD4+, CD8+, or CD8+CD57+ T cells (not recorded which) from PBMCs. The source is a human donor with aplastic anemia.

In its sample, this clonotype was seen a few times. Germline is not matched at one junction end, which may reflect a read error. The rearrangement uses TRBV11-3 and TRBJ2-1, with D unresolved. CDR3 length: 13 residues. The germline CDR1 and CDR2 sequences are SGHNT and YENEEA. The CDR3 loop reads CASSVDLTDEQFF. As DNA, the CDR3 is TGTGCCAGCAGCGTAGATCTGACCGATGAGCAGTTCTTC. Full variable domain (outside the CDR3, taken from reference TRBV11-3 and TRBJ2-1): EAGVVQSPRYKIIEKKQPVAFWCNPISGHNTLYWYLQNLGQGPELLIRYENEEAVDDSQLPKDRFSAERLKGVDSTLKIQPAELGDSAVYLCASSVDLTDEQFFGPGTRLTVL.

The rearrangement links TRBV27 to TRBJ2-3; D remains unclear. The closer fit of TRBJ2-1 to the DNA end suggests the J call may be wrong. CDR1 is MNHEY and CDR2 is SMNVEV in the germline V gene (reference sequence). CDR3 length equals 14 residues. Here the CDR3 DNA reads TGTGCCAGCAGTCCACCGGTCTGCTACGATACGCAGTTCTTC. This sequence encodes CASSPPVCYDTQFF.

On this clonotype: This likely comes from a read error, as the CDR3 has no conserved phenylalanine or tryptophan at its end. The chain links TRBV7-3 to TRBJ2-3, with D perhaps matching TRBD1 or TRBD2 (5 bases each). Germline V gene sequence: CDR1 SGHTA, CDR2 FQGTGA. V gave up 8 bases and J gave up 5 bases, with 14 bases separating them. The CDR3 loop spans 13 amino acids. The CDR3 bases are TGTGCCAGCGGGGACGGGGCCAGAGATACGCAGTATGTT. It is translated as CASGDGARDTQYV.

Turning to this clonotype: Without the conserved terminal phenylalanine or tryptophan, this CDR3 likely stems from a read error. It is unclear where the CDR3 begins or ends on the DNA, so no DNA is shown, and the CDR3 is as TCRdb lists it. The rearrangement links TRBV2 to TRBJ2-2; TRBD1 is taken as the D call from the table, unchecked against the DNA. The CDR3 extends over 14 residues, inclusive of both ends. The germline CDR1 and CDR2 sequences are SNHLY and FYNNEI. CDR3 in amino acids: CASGVVGPDTQLFV.

This chain joins TRBV9 and TRBJ2-7; D is unclear. V lost 3 bases to trimming and J lost 7 bases, with 17 bases between them. Germline assignment: CDR1 SGDLS and CDR2 YYNGEE. The CDR3 extends over 14 amino acids. The CDR3 DNA follows: TGTGCCAGCAGCGAAGGAGAATTCTCCAATGAGCAGTACTTC. Encoded protein: CASSEGEFSNEQYF.

About this clonotype: A much larger clone lies one base from this, so it may be a read error. The V and J genes are TRBV7-2 and TRBJ2-1, with 10 bases aligning to TRBD2. Germline CDR1 SGHTA, CDR2 FQGNSA. CDR3 size: 16 residues. J was trimmed by 11 bases and V by 3 bases; bases with no gene match: 13. CDR3 nucleotides: TGTGCCAGCAGCTTGTCTAGCGGGAGCGGAGATACGCAGCAGTTCTTC. Residues: CASSLSSGSGDTQQFF.

Note on this clonotype: The junction departs from germline at one end; a sequencing error may be responsible. V gene TRBV7-6 combines with J gene TRBJ2-1; D gene ambiguous. Germline loops: CDR1 SGHVS, CDR2 FNYEAQ. The CDR3 runs 13 residues. This CDR3 reads CASSVAATDTQFF. Written as DNA, the CDR3 is TGTGCCAGCAGCGTTGCGGCCACAGATACGCAGTTCTTT.

As regards this clonotype: A read error may produce the germline difference seen at one junction end. V is TRBV9 and J is TRBJ1-2; D not resolved. Germline V lookup: CDR1 SGDLS, CDR2 YYNGEE. The CDR3 spans 13 residues. The CDR3 nucleotides are TGTGCCAGCAGCGAAGCCCTCGAGAACACCGAAGCTTTC. Translated, it gives CASSEALENTEAF.

This chain connects TRBV11-1 to TRBJ2-7; perhaps TRBD2 as D (5 bases). Trimming shortened V by 3 bases and J by 0 bases, and 18 bases separated the two germline ends. Germline V gene lookup returns CDR1 SGHAT and CDR2 FQDESV (reference sequence). This CDR3 has 17 amino acids. CDR3 protein: CASSFIGTREHSYEQYF. CDR3 coding DNA: TGTGCCAGCAGCTTTATCGGAACCCGGGAACACTCCTACGAGCAGTACTTC. The full variable domain, in which reference TRBV11-1 and TRBJ2-7 provide the parts outside the CDR3, is EAEVAQSPRYKITEKSQAVAFWCDPISGHATLYWYRQILGQGPELLVQFQDESVVDDSQLPKDRFSAERLKGVDSTLKIQPAELGDSAMYLCASSFIGTREHSYEQYFGPGTRLTVT.

The rearrangement joins TRBV12-3 or TRBV12-4 to TRBJ1-3; 7 bases agree with TRBD1. V dropped 6 bases and J dropped 9; count of bases not matched to a gene: 8. CDR3 length equals 13 residues. The CDR3 loop is CASRGRTGATIYF. Here the CDR3 DNA reads TGTGCCAGCAGGGGGCGCACAGGGGCCACCATATATTTT.

This rearrangement joins TRBV9 to TRBJ2-7; D is ambiguous. The CDR3 extends over 18 amino acids. Germline values: CDR1 SGDLS, CDR2 YYNGEE. CDR3 residues: CASSVRSDGQDLSYVQYV. CDR3 coding DNA: TGTGCCAGCAGCGTTCGGTCAGACGGGCAGGACCTTTCCTACGTGCAGTACGTC.

Concerning this clonotype itself: This may arise from a read error, as a much more abundant clone is one base away. The chain combines TRBV9 with TRBJ2-3; TRBD1 might be the D (5 bases). The CDR3 totals 14 residues. Germline V gene sequence: CDR1 SGDLS, CDR2 YYNGEE. The CDR3 bases are TGTGCCAGCAGCTTCGACAGCGCCTCCTATAATTCACATTTT. Encoded protein: CASSFDSASYNSHF.

The chain links TRBV7-8 to TRBJ2-3; TRBD2 might be the D (6 bases). The germline gives CDR1 SGHVS, CDR2 FQNEAQ. The CDR3 is 15 residues long. Between the trimmed V and J ends, which lost 0 bases and 11 bases, there was a span of 18 bases. CDR3 sequence: CASSLAGGSGAKQYF. DNA for the CDR3: TGTGCCAGCAGCTTAGCGGGAGGTAGCGGTGCTAAGCAGTATTTT.